This is a list of T cell receptor beta chains from one sample in a study of T-cell reconstitution after alpha-beta-depleted transplantation in children. TCRdb called the PCR reads again in MiXCR, with one record for every CDR3 protein. The sample has 600,000 to 700,000 distinct CDR3 sequences, over 15% seen once; the top ten hold approximately 1.1%. The specimen comprised PBMCs from the stem cell graft donor, sampled from the stem cell graft. Every receptor here comes from a human donor who donated a stem cell graft to a child with acute myeloid leukemia. Each CDR3 is given with its conserved first and last residue. The order of the fields is J gene, D gene, clone size, V gene, CDR3 protein, CDR3 DNA. The D gene is left open where the match is weak. Clone size, where shown, is once, few, many, or a class for clones that have expanded.

>TRBJ2-3|TRBD1|-|TRBV4-2
CASSRGDRGSGDTQYF
TGTGCCAGCAGCCGGGGGGACAGGGGGAGTGGAGATACGCAGTATTTT
>TRBJ2-5|-|many|TRBV20-1
CSAGWLAQETQYF
TGCAGTGCCGGATGGCTAGCGCAAGAGACCCAGTACTTC
>TRBJ2-3|TRBD2|many|TRBV7-2
CASSVTSGNSDTQYF
TGTGCCAGCAGCGTGACTAGCGGAAACTCAGATACGCAGTATTTT
>TRBJ2-1|TRBD1|once|TRBV18
CASQTDYRGRFF
TGTGCCAGTCAAACCGATTACAGGGGCCGGTTCTTC
>TRBJ2-6|-|few|TRBV25-1
CASSELRANSGANVLTF
TGTGCCAGCAGTGAATTGAGGGCTAACTCTGGGGCCAACGTCCTGACTTTC
>TRBJ2-1|TRBD1|many|TRBV5-1
CASSFYRGREQFF
TGCGCCAGCAGCTTTTACAGGGGGCGGGAGCAGTTCTTC
>TRBJ1-2|-|-|TRBV12-3/TRBV12-4
CARLPKGSYGYTF
TGTGCCAGACTCCCGAAGGGAAGCTATGGCTACACCTTC
>TRBJ2-3|-|few|TRBV7-2
CASSLKYADTQYF
TGTGCCAGCAGCTTAAAGTATGCAGATACGCAGTATTTT
>TRBJ2-3|-|many|TRBV20-1
CSAREGATDTQYF
TGCAGTGCTAGGGAGGGGGCAACAGATACGCAGTATTTT
>TRBJ2-1|TRBD2|few|TRBV5-6
CASSFPAGGEQFF
TGTGCCAGCAGCTTCCCAGCGGGGGGTGAGCAGTTCTTC
>TRBJ2-5|TRBD1|-|TRBV5-5
CASSFGDPGQGSKETQYF
TGTGCCAGCAGCTTTGGAGATCCGGGACAGGGGTCTAAAGAGACCCAGTACTTC
>TRBJ2-5|-|few|TRBV11-2
CASSLDSLGETQYF
TGTGCCAGCAGCTTAGATTCGTTGGGGGAGACCCAGTACTTC
>TRBJ2-7|-|few|TRBV5-1
CASSLGPSPDQYEQYF
TGCGCCAGCAGCTTGGGGCCGTCCCCTGACCAGTACGAGCAGTACTTC
>TRBJ2-1|TRBD1|few|TRBV12-3/TRBV12-4
CASRRGQGPIGEQFF
TGTGCCAGCAGGAGGGGGCAGGGTCCAATCGGTGAGCAGTTCTTC
>TRBJ1-2|-|-|TRBV18
CASSSGFNGYTF
TGTGCCAGCTCATCGGGGTTCAATGGCTACACCTTC
>TRBJ2-1|-|many|TRBV7-2
CASSPYRGSNEQFF
TGTGCCAGCAGCCCCTATCGGGGGTCCAATGAGCAGTTCTTC
>TRBJ2-3|-|many|TRBV6-5
CASSSTTRSDTQYF
TGTGCCAGCAGTTCAACGACTAGATCAGATACGCAGTATTTT
>TRBJ1-2|TRBD1|-|TRBV4-3
CASSQDRAGGEGYTF
TGCGCCAGCAGCCAAGATAGGGCAGGGGGCGAGGGCTACACCTTC
>TRBJ1-2|-|-|TRBV12-3/TRBV12-4
CASSSSTGDGYTF
TGTGCCAGCAGTTCCTCGACAGGAGATGGCTACACCTTC
>TRBJ2-3|TRBD1|many|TRBV20-1
CSARDQTGGTDTQYF
TGCAGTGCTAGAGATCAGACAGGGGGCACAGATACGCAGTATTTT
>TRBJ1-1|-|few|TRBV5-1
CASSWVPGNTEAFF
TGCGCCAGCAGCTGGGTACCAGGTAACACTGAAGCTTTCTTT
>TRBJ1-2|TRBD1|-|TRBV20-1
CSASPTGAPNYGYTF
TGCAGTGCTAGTCCCACAGGGGCTCCAAACTATGGCTACACCTTC
>TRBJ2-7|-|many|TRBV20-1
CSARTEREQYF
TGCAGTGCTAGGACAGAGCGCGAGCAGTACTTC
>TRBJ2-3|-|many|TRBV29-1
CSVDLGTGTDTQYF
TGCAGCGTTGACCTTGGGACGGGCACAGATACGCAGTATTTT
>TRBJ2-6|-|few|TRBV21-1
CASSKHAPNPSGANVLTF
TGTGCCAGCAGCAAACACGCACCTAATCCCTCTGGGGCCAACGTCCTGACTTTC
>TRBJ2-3|-|many|TRBV12-3/TRBV12-4
CASSSGDVGTDTQYF
TGTGCCAGCAGTTCCGGGGATGTGGGCACAGATACGCAGTATTTT
>TRBJ2-3|TRBD2|-|TRBV4-1
CSSSQVAGARDTQYF
TGCTCCAGCAGCCAAGTAGCGGGGGCTCGGGATACGCAGTATTTT
>TRBJ1-1|-|-|TRBV20-1
CSAREQGGNTEAFF
TGCAGTGCTAGAGAACAGGGCGGGAACACTGAAGCTTTCTTT
>TRBJ2-7|-|many|TRBV21-1
CASSKYEQYF
TGTGCCAGCAGCAAGTACGAGCAGTACTTC
>TRBJ2-2|TRBD2|-|TRBV5-1
CASSPTSGITGELFF
TGCGCCAGCAGCCCCACTAGCGGAATCACCGGGGAGCTGTTTTTT
>TRBJ1-2|-|few|TRBV5-1
CASSLVTGRGYTF
TGCGCCAGCAGCTTGGTCACGGGGAGAGGCTACACCTTC
>TRBJ2-6|TRBD1|-|TRBV7-3
CASSQRPTGGAPSGANVLTF
TGTGCCAGCAGCCAAAGGCCAACAGGGGGAGCTCCCTCTGGGGCCAACGTCCTGACTTTC
>TRBJ2-6|TRBD1|few|TRBV20-1
CSASLGQGAGANVLTF
TGCAGTGCTAGTCTGGGCCAGGGGGCTGGGGCCAACGTCCTGACTTTC
>TRBJ2-1|-|-|TRBV9
CASSVGGAPGNEQFF
TGTGCCAGCAGCGTAGGGGGGGCCCCTGGAAATGAGCAGTTCTTC
>TRBJ2-7|-|many|TRBV12-3/TRBV12-4
CASRPTRSHEQYF
TGTGCCAGCAGGCCTACAAGGTCCCACGAGCAGTACTTC
>TRBJ2-5|-|many|TRBV20-1
CSAPRGGDQETQYF
TGCAGTGCTCCCAGAGGAGGGGACCAAGAGACCCAGTACTTC
>TRBJ2-7|TRBD1|-|TRBV4-3
CASSQDRILGQDHEQYF
TGCGCCAGCAGCCAAGATCGGATCTTAGGACAGGACCACGAGCAGTACTTC
>TRBJ1-5|-|-|TRBV6-1
CASSPPAGSQPQHF
TGTGCCAGCAGTCCCCCGGCGGGGTCCCAGCCCCAGCATTTT
>TRBJ2-4|-|few|TRBV7-2
CASRLGLPSKNIQYF
TGTGCCAGCAGGTTGGGACTCCCGTCCAAAAACATTCAGTACTTC
>TRBJ2-1|-|-|TRBV5-1
CASSFYGGAYNEQFF
TGCGCCAGCAGCTTCTACGGGGGAGCCTACAATGAGCAGTTCTTC
>TRBJ1-4|-|many|TRBV20-1
CSARAGDTGEKLFF
TGCAGTGCTAGAGCGGGGGACACTGGTGAAAAACTGTTTTTT
>TRBJ2-6|TRBD1|-|TRBV12-3/TRBV12-4
CASSVLTGAGANVLTF
TGTGCCAGCAGTGTACTCACAGGGGCTGGGGCCAACGTCCTGACTTTC
>TRBJ2-3|-|-|TRBV2
CASSEVLGDTQYF
TGTGCCAGCAGTGAAGTGTTGGGGGATACGCAGTATTTT
>TRBJ1-2|-|many|TRBV20-1
CSARHRDIYGYTF
TGCAGTGCTCGACACAGGGATATCTATGGCTACACCTTC
>TRBJ2-5|TRBD2|many|TRBV6-1
CASSPTAGQETQYF
TGTGCCAGCAGTCCCACAGCGGGGCAAGAGACCCAGTACTTC
>TRBJ1-5|-|few|TRBV28
CASISGGGNQPQHF
TGTGCCAGCATCTCCGGGGGGGGCAATCAGCCCCAGCATTTT
>TRBJ2-1|-|-|TRBV7-3
CASSQTSFSYNEQFF
TGTGCCAGCAGCCAAACTAGCTTCTCCTACAATGAGCAGTTCTTC
>TRBJ1-2|-|few|TRBV5-1
CASSQGHYGYTF
TGCGCCAGCAGCCAGGGACACTATGGCTACACCTTC
>TRBJ1-6|TRBD1|-|TRBV7-2
CASSLRPSGTGWNSPLHF
TGTGCCAGCAGCTTACGCCCCTCTGGGACAGGGTGGAATTCACCCCTCCACTTT
>TRBJ2-2|-|many|TRBV5-1
CASSSHLGSSGELFF
TGCGCCAGCAGCTCTCACCTGGGATCTAGCGGGGAGCTGTTTTTT
>TRBJ2-3|TRBD2|few|TRBV20-1
CSARDPGGSSHPSTDTQYF
TGCAGTGCTAGAGATCCGGGGGGGAGTAGCCATCCTAGCACAGATACGCAGTATTTT
>TRBJ1-1|-|many|TRBV20-1
CSARDQGTDTEAFF
TGCAGTGCTAGAGATCAGGGGACCGACACTGAAGCTTTCTTT
>TRBJ2-5|-|many|TRBV20-1
CSASPRAGGETQYF
TGCAGTGCTAGTCCCAGGGCGGGTGGAGAGACCCAGTACTTC
>TRBJ1-5|TRBD1|few|TRBV12-3/TRBV12-4
CASNTDRGQPQHF
TGTGCCAGCAATACCGACAGGGGACAGCCCCAGCATTTT
>TRBJ2-7|TRBD1|many|TRBV10-3
CAISMKTGVGEQYF
TGTGCCATCAGTATGAAAACAGGGGTGGGCGAGCAGTACTTC
>TRBJ2-3|TRBD2|few|TRBV27
CASSLRLAATDTQYF
TGTGCCAGCAGTTTGCGTCTAGCGGCCACAGATACGCAGTATTTT
>TRBJ2-6|TRBD1|-|TRBV20-1
CSARGTGSNSGANVLTF
TGCAGTGCTAGAGGGACAGGTAGTAACTCTGGGGCCAACGTCCTGACTTTC
>TRBJ1-6|TRBD1|many|TRBV7-8
CASSSPGQFSYNSPLHF
TGTGCCAGCAGCTCCCCGGGACAGTTCTCCTATAATTCACCCCTCCACTTT
>TRBJ1-1|-|few|TRBV5-1
CASSRAGLGRERNTEAFF
TGCGCCAGCAGCAGGGCCGGTTTGGGGCGAGAGAGGAACACTGAAGCTTTCTTT